This T cell receptor beta chain derives from a study of neurological immune-mediated disorders. Synthesis of cDNA was carried out by template-switch 5'RACE. The reaction used 10-nucleotide random UMIs. Each CDR3 protein gets one entry after TCRdb re-called the 5' RACE reads with MiXCR. This sample has fewer than 45,000 distinct CDR3 sequences, with about 6.9% found just once. The J segment lost 16 bases and the V segment lost 3 bases, leaving 9 bases of the junction unmatched. Per germline, CDR1 ENHRY and CDR2 SYGVKD. The CDR3 is 12 amino acids. This chain joins TRBV10-3 and TRBJ2-1; 7 bases agree with TRBD1. The TCR sequence derives from a woman aged 40-49 years in good health. The sample was CD4+ T cells from blood. The CDR3, as DNA: TGTGCCATCAGTGATCGTACAGGGGAAGCTTTCTTC. Its protein product is CAISDRTGEAFF.